What follows describes a single T cell receptor beta chain. Its antigen remains unknown. Peripheral blood was drawn, approximately 10 milliliters per donor. Germline V lookup: CDR1 MGHRA, CDR2 YSYEKL. The CDR3 is 18 amino acids. Germline trimming cut 1 base from V and 0 bases from J; bases unmatched to any gene: 4. PCR was performed a second time for 7 to 11 cycles using a sample-barcoded 5' primer and a J-beta primer mix. Each CDR3 protein is one row after TCRdb ran MiXCR on the 5' RACE reads. The table shows 1.5 million to 1.9 million distinct CDR3 sequences, with 35% to 45% occurring only once. This sample is part of a study of blood T cells in healthy people across ages. Study results and caveats: Across the age range, TCR beta diversity per million T cells fell in a roughly linear way. Changes seen in expanded clonotypes were possibly confounded by donor CMV status left unknown.

The receptor was isolated from a woman younger than 30 in good health. The chain has TRBV4-1 and TRBJ2-1; 12 positions match TRBD2. The material sequenced was blood. The CDR3 bases are TGCGCCAGCAGCCAAGCTGGACTAGCGGGGCGCTCCTACAATGAGCAGTTCTTC. The encoded protein is CASSQAGLAGRSYNEQFF.